Shown below are 13 T cell receptor beta chains from a single sample sequenced in a study of blood T cell repertoires in COVID-19 (dated by TCRdb to 2018 to 2021). Libraries were made using the immunoSEQ multiplex PCR assay. The table was pulled from immuneACCESS by TCRdb, which kept in-frame rearrangements only. Such tables lose some clones; where checked, under half of the loss comes from unresolved V genes, and the rest has no known cause. Within this sample are some 320,000 clones, with less than 85% of them counted one time only. 1.9% of the sample is taken by the ten largest. Sequencing used PBMCs or T cells enriched from blood (not recorded which). These receptors came from a woman aged 25 to 39 who had been exposed to COVID-19.

Regarding this clone: The sample contains more than one DNA sequence encoding this CDR3. The rearrangement joins TRBV20-1 to TRBJ2-1; TRBD1 is a possible D gene (6 bases). The CDR3 covers 11 residues. Germline CDR1 is DFQATT and CDR2 is SNEGSKA (reference sequence). V lost 3 bases and J 7 bases, leaving 7 bases between the germline ends. The CDR3 region has the DNA TGCAGTGCTAGGGGGACAAATGAGCAGTTCTTC. This sequence encodes CSARGTNEQFF.

The chain has TRBV30 and TRBJ1-2, with D perhaps matching TRBD1 (5 bases). The germline CDR1 and CDR2 sequences are GTSNPN and SVGIG (reference sequence). The CDR3 has 11 amino acids. The CDR3 region is CAYRIGVGYTF. In nucleotides, the CDR3 is TGTGCTTATCGAATAGGGGTAGGCTACACCTTC.

CDR3 sequence (DNA): TGTGCCACCAGTGGTGGGGGCGCTTTTGACGAGCAGTACTTC. Its translation is CATSGGGAFDEQYF. The rearrangement joins TRBV24-1 to TRBJ2-7; tentative D call: TRBD1 (6 bases). V shed 5 bases and J shed 5 bases, with 15 bases lying between them. CDR1 is KGHDR, CDR2 SFDVKD, per germline. The CDR3 is made up of 14 amino acids.

The chain joins TRBV19 to TRBJ1-5; unclear D gene. The CDR3 extends over 13 amino acids. Trimming took 3 bases from V and 12 from J, leaving 15 bases between them. From germline, CDR1 is LNHDA and CDR2 SQIVND (reference sequence). CDR3 in amino acids: CASSIGVNQVQHF. The CDR3 nucleotides read TGTGCCAGTAGTATCGGGGTTAATCAGGTCCAGCATTTT.

The chain is built from TRBV23-1 and TRBJ1-3, with D perhaps TRBD1 (6 bases). TRBV23-1 qualifies as an ORF whose function is uncertain. V shed 10 bases and J shed 2 bases, with 39 bases lying between them. The CDR3 has 22 amino acids. CDR3 sequence reads: CATKPSTASPSRTGFTGNTIYF. CDR3 coding DNA: TGCGCCACAAAACCCTCAACGGCGTCTCCGTCCCGTACAGGGTTCACTGGAAACACCATATATTTT.

This clone was observed a single time. This chain uses TRBV5-1 with TRBJ1-1; D perhaps matches TRBD1 (5 bases). This CDR3 has 14 residues. Trimming removed 4 bases from V and 1 base from J, with 11 bases in between. CDR1 is SGHRS and CDR2 is YFSETQ in the germline V gene. CDR3 sequence: CASSEGVANTEAFF. CDR3 nucleotide sequence: TGCGCCAGCAGCGAAGGGGTTGCGAACACTGAAGCTTTCTTT. Complete variable domain (other parts from reference TRBV5-1 and TRBJ1-1): KAGVTQTPRYLIKTRGQQVTLSCSPISGHRSVSWYQQTPGQGLQFLFEYFSETQRNKGNFPGRFSGRQFSNSRSEMNVSTLELGDSALYLCASSEGVANTEAFFGQGTRLTVV.

The chain has TRBV19 and TRBJ1-6; 9 bases map to TRBD1. The CDR3 sequence is 14 residues long. V trimming: 5 bases; J trimming: 9 bases; junction bases outside the gene matches: 5. From germline, CDR1 is LNHDA and CDR2 SQIVND (reference sequence). The DNA of the CDR3 is TGTGCCAGTAGTCGGGACAGGGAGGGTTCACCCCTCCACTTT. Encoded protein: CASSRDREGSPLHF.

V is TRBV7-9 and J is TRBJ2-7; no clear D gene. The CDR3 spans 13 residues. CDR1 and CDR2 (germline): SEHNR, FQNEAQ (reference sequence). V was cut by 1 base and J by 0 bases, with 4 bases left in between. In nucleotides, the CDR3 is TGTGCCAGCAGCTTAGGAGCCTCCTACGAGCAGTACTTC. Protein sequence: CASSLGASYEQYF.

This chain links TRBV2 with TRBJ2-3; TRBD1 agrees at 9 bases. The CDR3 is made up of 15 amino acids. After removal of 6 bases from V and 4 bases from J, the junction contained 8 bases not matched to a gene. Germline V gene sequence: CDR1 SNHLY, CDR2 FYNNEI. The CDR3, as DNA: TGTGCCAGCAGACCGGGACAGGGAGCCCCAGATACGCAGTATTTT. It is translated as CASRPGQGAPDTQYF.

The rearrangement joins TRBV28 to TRBJ1-2; unclear D gene. Germline CDR1 MDHEN, CDR2 SYDVKM. The CDR3 loop spans 12 amino acids. V dropped 7 bases and J dropped 6 bases, with 12 bases sitting between them. The CDR3 coding sequence is TGTGCCAGCAACGCGCTGGGCGATGGCTACACCTTC. It encodes CASNALGDGYTF.

The chain employs TRBV6-1 and TRBJ2-1, with 14 nucleotides matching TRBD2. V dropped 0 bases and J dropped 7; count of bases not matched to a gene: 2. The CDR3 is 16 residues long. Germline loops: CDR1 MNHNS, CDR2 SASEGT. CDR3 amino acids: CASSEATSGGANEQFF. The CDR3 DNA reads TGTGCCAGCAGTGAAGCGACTAGCGGGGGGGCAAATGAGCAGTTCTTC.

The chain carries TRBV2 and TRBJ1-5, with 9 nucleotides matching TRBD1. J was trimmed by 7 bases and V by 5 bases; bases with no gene match: 3. The CDR3 length is 13 residues. Germline V gene lookup returns CDR1 SNHLY and CDR2 FYNNEI. The CDR3 sequence is CASSRTGEQPQHF. Written as DNA, the CDR3 is TGTGCCAGCAGTAGGACAGGGGAACAGCCCCAGCATTTT.

This clone was counted a single time. CDR3 region: CASSSDQGIEKLFF. In DNA, the CDR3 is TGTGCCAGCAGTTCCGATCAGGGGATTGAAAAACTGTTTTTT. The chain links TRBV6-2 or TRBV6-3 to TRBJ1-4; D may be TRBD1 (6 bases). Trimming took 4 bases from V and 7 from J, leaving 13 bases between them. From germline, CDR1 is MNHEY and CDR2 SVGEGT. This CDR3 spans 14 amino acids.